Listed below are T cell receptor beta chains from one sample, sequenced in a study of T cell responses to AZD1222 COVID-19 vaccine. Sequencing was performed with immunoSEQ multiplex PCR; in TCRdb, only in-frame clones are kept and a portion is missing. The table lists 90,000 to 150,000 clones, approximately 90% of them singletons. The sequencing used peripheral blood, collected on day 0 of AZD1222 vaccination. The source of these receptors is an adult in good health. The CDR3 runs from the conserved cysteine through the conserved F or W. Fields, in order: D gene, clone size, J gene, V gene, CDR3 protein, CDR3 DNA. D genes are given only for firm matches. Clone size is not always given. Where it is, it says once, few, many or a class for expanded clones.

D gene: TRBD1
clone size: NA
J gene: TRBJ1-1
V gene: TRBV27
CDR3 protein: CASSLGQAGSTEAFF
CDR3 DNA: TGTGCCAGCAGTTTAGGACAGGCAGGGAGCACTGAAGCTTTCTTT

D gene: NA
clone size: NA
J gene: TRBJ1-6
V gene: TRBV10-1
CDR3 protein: CASRLDSFRSPLHF
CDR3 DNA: TGCGCCAGCAGGCTGGACAGCTTTCGCTCACCCCTCCACTTT

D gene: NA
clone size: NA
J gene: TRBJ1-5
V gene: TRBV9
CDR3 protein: CASSVDSGSNQPQHF
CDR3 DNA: TGTGCCAGCAGCGTAGACAGCGGTAGCAATCAGCCCCAGCATTTT

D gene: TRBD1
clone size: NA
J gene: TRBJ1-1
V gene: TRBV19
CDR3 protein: CASSHRDRAAEAFF
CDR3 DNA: TGTGCCAGTAGTCACCGGGACAGGGCCGCTGAAGCTTTCTTT

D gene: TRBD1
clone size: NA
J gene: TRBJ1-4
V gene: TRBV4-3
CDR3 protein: CASSQDRQGGNEKLFF
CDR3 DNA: TGCGCCAGCAGCCAAGATCGCCAGGGGGGAAATGAAAAACTGTTTTTT

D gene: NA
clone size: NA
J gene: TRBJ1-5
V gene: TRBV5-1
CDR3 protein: CASSLVEDPSNQPQHF
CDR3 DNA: TGCGCCAGCAGCTTGGTGGAGGACCCTAGCAATCAGCCCCAGCATTTT

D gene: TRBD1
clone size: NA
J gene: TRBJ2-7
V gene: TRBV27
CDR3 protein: CASSLSGVRLDRGPYEQYF
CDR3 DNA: TGTGCCAGCAGTTTATCGGGGGTCCGGTTGGACAGGGGACCCTACGAGCAGTACTTC

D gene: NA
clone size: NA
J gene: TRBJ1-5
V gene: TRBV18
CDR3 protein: CASSPDPGSNQPQHF
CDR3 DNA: TGTGCCAGCTCACCCGACCCAGGGTCCAATCAGCCCCAGCATTTT

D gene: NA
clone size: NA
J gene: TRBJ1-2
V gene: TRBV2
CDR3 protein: CASTQGGSNYGYTF
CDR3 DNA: TGTGCCAGCACCCAAGGGGGTTCTAACTATGGCTACACCTTC

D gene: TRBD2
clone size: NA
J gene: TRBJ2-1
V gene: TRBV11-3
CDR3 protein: CASSFAAGVEQFF
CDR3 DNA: TGTGCCAGCAGCTTCGCGGCGGGGGTTGAGCAGTTCTTC

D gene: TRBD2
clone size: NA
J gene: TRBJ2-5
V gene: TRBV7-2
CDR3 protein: CASSLRGSTGAGLAAQYF
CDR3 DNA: TGTGCCAGCAGCTTGAGGGGATCGACGGGGGCAGGACTAGCGGCCCAGTACTTC

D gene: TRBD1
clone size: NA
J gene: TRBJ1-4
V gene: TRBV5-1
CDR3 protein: CASSSRQGGNEKLFF
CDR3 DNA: TGCGCCAGCAGCTCAAGACAGGGGGGCAATGAAAAACTGTTTTTT

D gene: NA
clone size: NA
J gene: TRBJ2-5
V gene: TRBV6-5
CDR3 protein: CASRGSQETQYF
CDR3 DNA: TGTGCCAGCAGAGGTTCCCAAGAGACCCAGTACTTC

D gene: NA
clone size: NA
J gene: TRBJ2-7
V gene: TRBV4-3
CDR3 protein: CASSWVGTKQYF
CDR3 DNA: TGCGCCAGCAGCTGGGTAGGAACCAAGCAGTACTTC

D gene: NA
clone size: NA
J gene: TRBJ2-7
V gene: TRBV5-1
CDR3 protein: CASSLDGVEQYF
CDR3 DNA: TGCGCCAGCAGCTTGGACGGCGTTGAGCAGTACTTC

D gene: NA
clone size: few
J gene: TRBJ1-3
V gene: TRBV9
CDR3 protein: CASSVGSGFRGNTIYF
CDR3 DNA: TGTGCCAGCAGCGTAGGTTCGGGCTTTCGGGGAAACACCATATATTTT

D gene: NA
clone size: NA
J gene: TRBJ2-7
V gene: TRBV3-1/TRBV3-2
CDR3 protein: CASSQRTPYSYEQYF
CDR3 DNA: TGTGCCAGCAGCCAAAGGACTCCTTACTCCTACGAGCAGTACTTC

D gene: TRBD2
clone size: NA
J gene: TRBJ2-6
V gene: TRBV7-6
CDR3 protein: CASSLSGGAGANVLTF
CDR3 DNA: TGTGCCAGCAGCTTAAGCGGGGGGGCTGGGGCCAACGTCCTGACTTTC

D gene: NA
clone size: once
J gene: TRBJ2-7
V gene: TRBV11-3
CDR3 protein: CASSFSGAYEQYF
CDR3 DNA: TGTGCCAGCAGCTTCTCGGGGGCCTACGAGCAGTACTTC

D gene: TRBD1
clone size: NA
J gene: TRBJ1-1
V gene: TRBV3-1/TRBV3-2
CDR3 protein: CASFPGQGTNTEAFF
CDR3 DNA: TGTGCCAGCTTCCCGGGACAGGGGACGAACACTGAAGCTTTCTTT

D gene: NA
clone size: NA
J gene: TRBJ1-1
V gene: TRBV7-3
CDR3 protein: CASRRDSENTEAFF
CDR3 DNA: TGTGCCAGCAGGAGGGACTCCGAGAACACTGAAGCTTTCTTT